This T cell receptor beta chain originates from a study of blood T cell repertoires in COVID-19. The overall study: T cells, B-cell-depleted T cells, or PBMCs supplied cDNA or gDNA.

The J segment lost 0 bases and the V segment lost 5 bases, leaving 5 bases of the junction unmatched. The CDR3 contains 16 residues. Germline V CDR1 and CDR2: SGHRS, YFSETQ. Sequencing used immunoSEQ multiplex PCR; TCRdb keeps in-frame clones, though not all of them. The data show 50,000 to 85,000 clones, 70% to 85% seen once. The chain combines TRBV5-1 with TRBJ2-1; 10 positions agree with TRBD2. This sequence was found in a man aged 55-75 years with acute or convalescent COVID-19. Sequencing was carried out using peripheral blood. CDR3 sequence (DNA): TGCGCCAGCAGAACTTTAGCGGGGGGCTCCTACAATGAGCAGTTCTTC. It translates to CASRTLAGGSYNEQFF. Variable domain in full (rest from reference TRBV5-1 and TRBJ2-1): KAGVTQTPRYLIKTRGQQVTLSCSPISGHRSVSWYQQTPGQGLQFLFEYFSETQRNKGNFPGRFSGRQFSNSRSEMNVSTLELGDSALYLCASRTLAGGSYNEQFFGPGTRLTVL.